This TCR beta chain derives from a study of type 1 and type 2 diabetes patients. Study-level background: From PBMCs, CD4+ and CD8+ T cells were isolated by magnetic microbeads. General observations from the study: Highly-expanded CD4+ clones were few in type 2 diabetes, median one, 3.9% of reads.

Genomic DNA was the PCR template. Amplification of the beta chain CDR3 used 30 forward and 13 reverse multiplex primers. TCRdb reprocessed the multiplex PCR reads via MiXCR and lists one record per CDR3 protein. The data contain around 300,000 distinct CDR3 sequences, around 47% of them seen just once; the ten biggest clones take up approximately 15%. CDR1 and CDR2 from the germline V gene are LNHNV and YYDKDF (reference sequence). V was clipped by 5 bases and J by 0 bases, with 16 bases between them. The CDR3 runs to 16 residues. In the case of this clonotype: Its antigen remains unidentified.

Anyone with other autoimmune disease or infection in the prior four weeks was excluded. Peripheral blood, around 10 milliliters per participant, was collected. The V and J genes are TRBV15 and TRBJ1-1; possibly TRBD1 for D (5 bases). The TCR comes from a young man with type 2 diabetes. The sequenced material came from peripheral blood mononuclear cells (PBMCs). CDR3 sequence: CATSWGGGPMNTEAFF. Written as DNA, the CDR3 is TGTGCCACCAGCTGGGGGGGGGGACCCATGAACACTGAAGCTTTCTTT. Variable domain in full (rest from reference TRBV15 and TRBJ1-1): DAMVIQNPRYQVTQFGKPVTLSCSQTLNHNVMYWYQQKSSQAPKLLFHYYDKDFNNEADTPDNFQSRRPNTSFCFLDIRSPGLGDTAMYLCATSWGGGPMNTEAFFGQGTRLTVV.